The subject of this entry is one T cell receptor (beta chain). TCRdb's copy holds only in-frame clones and misses some; the assay was immunoSEQ multiplex PCR. The data hold 98,000 or so clones, with approximately 80% observed a single time. The sample comes from a study of control samples from healthy donors and cancer patients. The CDR3 consists of 13 residues. Germline assignment: CDR1 MNHNS and CDR2 SASEGT. V lost 2 bases, J lost 3 bases, and 8 bases lay in between. This clonotype originated in a man aged 18 to 29 in good health. The specimen was blood. The rearrangement uses TRBV6-1 and TRBJ2-7; no firm D call. CDR3 sequence (DNA): TGTGCCAGCAGTGAACAATGGGGCTACGAGCAGTACTTC. Translating it yields CASSEQWGYEQYF.